These T cell receptor beta chains were read from a single sample in a study of CD8 T cells in Susac syndrome. TCRdb reanalysed the immunoSEQ multiplex PCR reads using MiXCR and keeps one entry per CDR3 protein. The table includes some 120,000 distinct CDR3 sequences, more than 90% detected once. Sample: CD4+ T cells from PBMCs. The receptors derive from a human donor in good health. Each CDR3 is given with its conserved first and last residue. Each record gives: clone size, CDR3 length, D gene, J gene, V gene, CDR3 DNA, CDR3 protein. The D gene is left open where the match is weak. The listing skips clone size in some rows; elsewhere it reads once, few, many or a size class.

>-|17|TRBD1|TRBJ1-3|TRBV4-1
TGCGCCAGCAGCCAAGATCTACGACAGGGTTTTGGAAACACCATATATTTT
CASSQDLRQGFGNTIYF
>-|13|-|TRBJ1-1|TRBV27
TGTGCCAGCAGTTCAGGGATTTACACTGAAGCTTTCTTT
CASSSGIYTEAFF
>-|15|TRBD2|TRBJ2-3|TRBV4-1
TGCGCCAGCAGCCTCAGCGGGACCAACACAGATACGCAGTATTTT
CASSLSGTNTDTQYF
>-|14|-|TRBJ1-1|TRBV6-6
TGTGCCAGCAGTGTCTACAGGGTGAAGGATGAAGCTTTCTTT
CASSVYRVKDEAFF
>-|17|-|TRBJ2-6|TRBV6-5
TGTGCCAGCAGTTACTCGTCGGGCCGCCGTGGGGCCAACGTCCTGACTTTC
CASSYSSGRRGANVLTF
>-|13|TRBD2|TRBJ2-1|TRBV10-3
TGTGCCATCAGTGAGGAGAGAGCGGGAGGGCCTTTCTTC
CAISEERAGGPFF
>-|14|-|TRBJ1-5|TRBV2
TGTGCCAGCAGTGGCCCCAGGGTGGGTCAGCCCCAGCATTTT
CASSGPRVGQPQHF
>-|14|TRBD1|TRBJ1-1|TRBV6-5
TGTGCCAGCACCGATGGGACAGGGGGCGGTGAAGCTTTCTTT
CASTDGTGGGEAFF
>-|15|TRBD1|TRBJ1-1|TRBV7-9
TGTGCCAGCAGCTTTACGGGGACAGGGGCCACTGAAGCTTTCTTT
CASSFTGTGATEAFF
>-|15|-|TRBJ2-1|TRBV7-2
TGTGCCAGCAGCTTAGTCTCCCTAGCTCCTTATGAGCAGTTCTTC
CASSLVSLAPYEQFF
>-|17|TRBD1|TRBJ2-6|TRBV10-3
TGTGCCATCAGTGTAGGACAGGGGGGAGCTGGGGCCAACGTCCTGACTTTC
CAISVGQGGAGANVLTF
>once|13|-|TRBJ2-5|TRBV18
TGTGCCAGCTCAGGCCGACAGATGGAGACCCAGTACTTC
CASSGRQMETQYF
>-|14|-|TRBJ2-1|TRBV7-2
TGTGCCAGCAGCTCCCTAACGGGAGCTCATGAGCAGTTCTTC
CASSSLTGAHEQFF
>-|17|-|TRBJ2-3|TRBV6-5
TGTGCCAGCAGTTACTCGCTTCGCCCTCCTAGCACAGATACGCAGTATTTT
CASSYSLRPPSTDTQYF
>-|17|TRBD1|TRBJ2-2|TRBV3-1
TGTGCCAGCAGCCAAGATCGGCAGGGGGCGAACACCGGGGAGCTGTTTTTT
CASSQDRQGANTGELFF
>-|16|TRBD1|TRBJ1-2|TRBV7-9
TGTGCCAGCAGCTACCCCGGGACAGGGGATTTACAGGGCTACACCTTC
CASSYPGTGDLQGYTF
>-|15|-|TRBJ2-2|TRBV6-1
TGTGCCAGCAGTGACAGGGGCCGCGTGCTGGGGGAGCTGTTTTTT
CASSDRGRVLGELFF
>-|16|TRBD2|TRBJ2-3|TRBV10-1
TGCGCCAGCAGTGATCGGCGAGCGGGAGGGGTAGATACGCAGTATTTT
CASSDRRAGGVDTQYF
>-|13|-|TRBJ2-7|TRBV11-2
TGTGCCAGCAGCGGCCCGTCGGCCTACGAGCAGTACTTC
CASSGPSAYEQYF
>once|14|TRBD1|TRBJ2-7|TRBV18
TGTGCCAGCTCCTCCGGGACAGGTATCTACGAGCAGTACTTC
CASSSGTGIYEQYF
>-|14|-|TRBJ1-1|TRBV20-1
TGCAGTGCTAGGGGGCACGGGTTGAACACTGAAGCTTTCTTT
CSARGHGLNTEAFF
>-|13|-|TRBJ1-1|TRBV5-6
TGTGCCAGCAGCTTGGAACGTAGCACTGAAGCTTTCTTT
CASSLERSTEAFF
>once|12|-|TRBJ2-7|TRBV3-1
TGTGCCAGCGGAGGACCCCACTACGAGCAGTACTTC
CASGGPHYEQYF
>-|11|-|TRBJ2-4|TRBV20-1
TGCAGTGCTAGAATCCAAAACATTCAGTACTTC
CSARIQNIQYF
>once|13|-|TRBJ2-1|TRBV19
TGTGCCAGTACCAGGACGGGTTCGGATGAGCAGTTCTTC
CASTRTGSDEQFF
>-|14|-|TRBJ2-2|TRBV5-1
TGCGCCAGCAGCTTGGAACCAGACACCGGGGAGCTGTTTTTT
CASSLEPDTGELFF